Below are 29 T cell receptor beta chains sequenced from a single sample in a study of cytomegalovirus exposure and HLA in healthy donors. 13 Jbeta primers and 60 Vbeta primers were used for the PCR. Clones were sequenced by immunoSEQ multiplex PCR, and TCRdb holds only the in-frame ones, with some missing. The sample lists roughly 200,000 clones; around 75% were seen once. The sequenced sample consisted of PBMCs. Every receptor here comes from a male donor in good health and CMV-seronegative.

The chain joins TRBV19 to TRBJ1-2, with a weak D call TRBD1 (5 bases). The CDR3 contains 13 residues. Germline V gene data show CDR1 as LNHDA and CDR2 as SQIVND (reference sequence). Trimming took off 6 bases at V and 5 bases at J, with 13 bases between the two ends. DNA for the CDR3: TGTGCCAGTAGCGATACCCCAGGGTATGGCTACACCTTC. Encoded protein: CASSDTPGYGYTF.

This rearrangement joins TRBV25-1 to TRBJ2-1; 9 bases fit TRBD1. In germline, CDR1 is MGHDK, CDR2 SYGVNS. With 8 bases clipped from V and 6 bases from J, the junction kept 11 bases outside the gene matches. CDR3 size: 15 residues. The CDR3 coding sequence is TGTGCCAGCCAGAGGGTACAGGGGGCCCCCAATGAGCAGTTCTTC. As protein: CASQRVQGAPNEQFF.

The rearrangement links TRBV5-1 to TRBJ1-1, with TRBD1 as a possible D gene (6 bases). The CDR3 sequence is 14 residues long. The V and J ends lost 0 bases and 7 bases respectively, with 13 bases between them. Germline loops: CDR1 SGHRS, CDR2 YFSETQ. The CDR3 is CASSLVQGRGEAFF. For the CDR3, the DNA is TGCGCCAGCAGCTTGGTACAGGGAAGGGGTGAAGCTTTCTTT. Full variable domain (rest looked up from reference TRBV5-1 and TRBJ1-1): KAGVTQTPRYLIKTRGQQVTLSCSPISGHRSVSWYQQTPGQGLQFLFEYFSETQRNKGNFPGRFSGRQFSNSRSEMNVSTLELGDSALYLCASSLVQGRGEAFFGQGTRLTVV.

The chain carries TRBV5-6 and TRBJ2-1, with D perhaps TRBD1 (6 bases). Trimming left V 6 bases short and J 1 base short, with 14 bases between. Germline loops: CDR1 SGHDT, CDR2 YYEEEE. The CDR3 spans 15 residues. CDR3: CASTFAGQSYNEQFF. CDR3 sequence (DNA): TGTGCCAGCACCTTCGCTGGACAGTCCTACAATGAGCAGTTCTTC.

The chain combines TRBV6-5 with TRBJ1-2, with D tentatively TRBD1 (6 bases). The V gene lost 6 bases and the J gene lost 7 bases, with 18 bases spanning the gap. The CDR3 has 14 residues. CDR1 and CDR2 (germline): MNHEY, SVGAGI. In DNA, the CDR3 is TGTGCCAGCAGGGACGGGACACGGAGCCGTGGCTACACCTTC. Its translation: CASRDGTRSRGYTF.

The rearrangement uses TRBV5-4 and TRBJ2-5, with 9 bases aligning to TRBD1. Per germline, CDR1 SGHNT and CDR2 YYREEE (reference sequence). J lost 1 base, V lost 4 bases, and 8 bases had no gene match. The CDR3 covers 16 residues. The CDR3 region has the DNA TGTGCCAGCAGCGCTCAGCTGACAGGGGGCCAAGAGACCCAGTACTTC. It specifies CASSAQLTGGQETQYF.

The chain's CDR3 is CASSVEDTEAFF. The CDR3 DNA sequence: TGTGCCAGCAGCGTGGAGGACACTGAAGCTTTCTTT. V gene TRBV9 combines with J gene TRBJ1-1; no reliable D call. V was shortened by 2 bases and J by 3 bases, with 5 bases between the two germline ends. CDR1 and CDR2 (germline): SGDLS, YYNGEE. The CDR3 sequence is 12 residues long.

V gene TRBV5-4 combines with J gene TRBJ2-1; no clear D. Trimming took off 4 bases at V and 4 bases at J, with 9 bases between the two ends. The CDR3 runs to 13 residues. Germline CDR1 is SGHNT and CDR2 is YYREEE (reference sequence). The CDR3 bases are TGTGCCAGCAGCCATCAGGCGTACAATGAGCAGTTCTTC. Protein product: CASSHQAYNEQFF. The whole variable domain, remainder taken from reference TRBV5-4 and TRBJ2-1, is ETGVTQSPTHLIKTRGQQVTLRCSSQSGHNTVSWYQQALGQGPQFIFQYYREEENGRGNFPPRFSGLQFPNYSSELNVNALELDDSALYLCASSHQAYNEQFFGPGTRLTVL.

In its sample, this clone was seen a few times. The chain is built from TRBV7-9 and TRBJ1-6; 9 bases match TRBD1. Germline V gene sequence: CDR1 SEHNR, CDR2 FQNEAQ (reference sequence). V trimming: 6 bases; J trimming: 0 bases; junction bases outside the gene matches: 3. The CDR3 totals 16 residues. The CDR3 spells CASSDRGSSYNSPLHF. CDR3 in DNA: TGTGCCAGCAGTGACAGGGGGAGCTCCTATAATTCACCCCTCCACTTT.

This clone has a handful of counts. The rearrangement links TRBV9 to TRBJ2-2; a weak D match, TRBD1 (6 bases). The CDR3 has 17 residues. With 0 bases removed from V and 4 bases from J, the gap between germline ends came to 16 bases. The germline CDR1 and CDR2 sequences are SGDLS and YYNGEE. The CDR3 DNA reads TGTGCCAGCAGCGTAGGGGGATGGACAGCCAGCACCGGGGAGCTGTTTTTT. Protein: CASSVGGWTASTGELFF.

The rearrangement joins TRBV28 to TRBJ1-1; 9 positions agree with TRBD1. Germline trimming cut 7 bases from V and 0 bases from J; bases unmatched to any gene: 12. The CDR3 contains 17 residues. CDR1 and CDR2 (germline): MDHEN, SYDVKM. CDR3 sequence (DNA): TGTGCCAGCACTCTGGACAGGGGCTTTGGGATGAACACTGAAGCTTTCTTT. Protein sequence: CASTLDRGFGMNTEAFF. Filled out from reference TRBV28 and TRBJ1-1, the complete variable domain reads DVKVTQSSRYLVKRTGEKVFLECVQDMDHENMFWYRQDPGLGLRLIYFSYDVKMKEKGDIPEGYSVSREKKERFSLILESASTNQTSMYLCASTLDRGFGMNTEAFFGQGTRLTVV.

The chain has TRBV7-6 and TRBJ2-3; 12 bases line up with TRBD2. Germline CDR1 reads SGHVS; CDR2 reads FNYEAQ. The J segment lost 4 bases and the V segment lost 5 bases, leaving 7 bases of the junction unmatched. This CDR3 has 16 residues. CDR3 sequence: CASSRRLAGVSDTQYF. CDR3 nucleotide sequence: TGTGCCAGCAGCCGCCGACTAGCGGGAGTGTCAGATACGCAGTATTTT.

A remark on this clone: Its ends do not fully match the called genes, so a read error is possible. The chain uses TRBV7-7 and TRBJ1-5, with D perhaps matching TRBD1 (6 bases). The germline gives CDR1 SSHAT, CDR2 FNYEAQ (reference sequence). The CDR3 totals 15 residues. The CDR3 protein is CASSLVLDSNQLQHF. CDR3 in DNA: TGTGCCAGCAGCTTAGTACTGGACAGCAATCAGCTCCAGCATTTT. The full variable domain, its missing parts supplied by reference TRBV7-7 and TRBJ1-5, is GAGVSQSPRYKVTKRGQDVTLRCDPISSHATLYWYQQALGQGPEFLTYFNYEAQPDKSGLPSDRFSAERPEGSISTLTIQRTEQRDSAMYRCASSLVLDSNQLQHFGDGTRLSIL.

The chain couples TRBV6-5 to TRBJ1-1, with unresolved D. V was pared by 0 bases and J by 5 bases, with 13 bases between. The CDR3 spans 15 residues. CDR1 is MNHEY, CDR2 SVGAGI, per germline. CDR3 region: CASSYSSRSGTEAFF. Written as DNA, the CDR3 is TGTGCCAGCAGTTACTCGTCGAGGTCGGGGACTGAAGCTTTCTTT.

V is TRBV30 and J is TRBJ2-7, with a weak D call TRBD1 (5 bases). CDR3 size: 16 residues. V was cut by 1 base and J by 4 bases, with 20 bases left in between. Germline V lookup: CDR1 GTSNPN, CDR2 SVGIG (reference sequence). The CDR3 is CAWSAPTARDIYEQYF. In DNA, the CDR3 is TGTGCCTGGAGTGCACCCACCGCCAGGGATATTTACGAGCAGTACTTC.

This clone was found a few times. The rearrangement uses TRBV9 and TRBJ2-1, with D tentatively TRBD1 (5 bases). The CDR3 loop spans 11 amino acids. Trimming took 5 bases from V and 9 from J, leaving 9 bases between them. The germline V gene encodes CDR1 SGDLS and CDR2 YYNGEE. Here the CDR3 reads CASRGLGEQFF. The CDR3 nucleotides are TGTGCCAGCAGGGGGCTCGGTGAGCAGTTCTTC.

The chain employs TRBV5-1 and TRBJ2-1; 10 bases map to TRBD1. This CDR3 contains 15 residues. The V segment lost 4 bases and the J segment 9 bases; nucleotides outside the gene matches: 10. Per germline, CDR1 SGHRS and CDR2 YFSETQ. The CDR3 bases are TGCGCCAGCAGCAGGGGACAGGGGTTGCAGGGTGAGCAGTTCTTC. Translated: CASSRGQGLQGEQFF.

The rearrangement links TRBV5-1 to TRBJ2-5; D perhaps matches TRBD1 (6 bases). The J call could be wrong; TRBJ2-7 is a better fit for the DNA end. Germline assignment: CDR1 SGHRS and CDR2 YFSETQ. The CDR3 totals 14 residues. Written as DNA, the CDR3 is TGCGCCAGCAGCTTGGTAGGGACATCCTACGAGCAGTACTTC. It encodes CASSLVGTSYEQYF.

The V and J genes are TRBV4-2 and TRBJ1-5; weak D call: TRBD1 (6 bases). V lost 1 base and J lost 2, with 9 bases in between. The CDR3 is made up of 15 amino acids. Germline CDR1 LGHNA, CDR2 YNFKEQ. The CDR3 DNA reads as TGTGCCAGCAGCCAAGCCCGACAGGGCAATCAGCCCCAGCATTTT. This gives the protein CASSQARQGNQPQHF.

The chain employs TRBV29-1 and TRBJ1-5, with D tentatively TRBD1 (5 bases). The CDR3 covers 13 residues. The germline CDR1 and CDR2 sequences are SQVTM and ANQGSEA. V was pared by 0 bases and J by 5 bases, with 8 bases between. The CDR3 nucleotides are TGCAGCGTTGAAGACAGGGAACATCAGCCCCAGCATTTT. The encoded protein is CSVEDREHQPQHF.

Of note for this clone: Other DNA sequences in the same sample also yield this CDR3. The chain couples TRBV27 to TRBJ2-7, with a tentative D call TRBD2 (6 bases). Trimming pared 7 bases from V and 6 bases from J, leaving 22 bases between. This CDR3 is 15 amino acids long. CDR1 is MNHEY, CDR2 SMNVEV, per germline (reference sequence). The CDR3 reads CASTVTSGPLGEQYF. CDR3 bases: TGTGCCAGCACCGTTACCAGCGGGCCTTTGGGCGAGCAGTACTTC.

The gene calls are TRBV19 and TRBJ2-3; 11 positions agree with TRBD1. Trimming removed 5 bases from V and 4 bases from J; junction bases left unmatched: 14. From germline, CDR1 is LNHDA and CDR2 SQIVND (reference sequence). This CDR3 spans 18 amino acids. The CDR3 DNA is TGTGCCAGTAGTGCCTGGAGTGCTCCGGGACAGGGGGCAGATACGCAGTATTTT. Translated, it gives CASSAWSAPGQGADTQYF.

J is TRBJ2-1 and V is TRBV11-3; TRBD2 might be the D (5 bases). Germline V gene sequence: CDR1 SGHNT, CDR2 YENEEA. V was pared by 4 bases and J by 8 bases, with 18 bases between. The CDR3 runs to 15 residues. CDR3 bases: TGTGCCAGCAGCTGGTCCGGGTCGGGGATAGATGAGCAGTTCTTC. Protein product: CASSWSGSGIDEQFF.

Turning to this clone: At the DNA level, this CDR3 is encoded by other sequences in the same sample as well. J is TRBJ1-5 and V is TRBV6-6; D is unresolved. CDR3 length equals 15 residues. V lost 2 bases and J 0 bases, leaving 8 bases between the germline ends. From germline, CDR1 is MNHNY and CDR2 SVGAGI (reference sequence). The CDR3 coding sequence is TGTGCCAGCAGTTACGGCCGTTATAGCAATCAGCCCCAGCATTTT. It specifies CASSYGRYSNQPQHF.

CDR3 coding DNA: TGTGCCAGCGGGGGGACAGGGGTCTCTGGAAACACCATATATTTT. Translating it yields CASGGTGVSGNTIYF. The gene calls are TRBV6-6 and TRBJ1-3; 10 bases fit TRBD1. There are 15 residues in the CDR3. The germline V gene has CDR1 MNHNY and CDR2 SVGAGI (reference sequence). V gave up 8 bases and J gave up 0 bases; unmatched junction bases: 4.

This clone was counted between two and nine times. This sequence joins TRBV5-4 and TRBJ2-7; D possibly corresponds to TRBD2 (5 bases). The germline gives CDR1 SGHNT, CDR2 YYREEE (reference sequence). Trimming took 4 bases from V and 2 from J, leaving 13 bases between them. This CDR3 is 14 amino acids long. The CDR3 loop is CASSRAETTYEQYF. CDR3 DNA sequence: TGTGCCAGCAGCCGAGCGGAGACTACCTACGAGCAGTACTTC.

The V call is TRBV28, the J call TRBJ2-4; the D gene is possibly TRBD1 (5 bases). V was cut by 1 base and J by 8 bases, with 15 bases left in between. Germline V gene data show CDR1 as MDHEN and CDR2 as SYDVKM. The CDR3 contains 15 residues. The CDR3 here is CASSLSQGALDIQYF. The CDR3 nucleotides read TGTGCCAGCAGTTTATCTCAAGGGGCCCTAGACATTCAGTACTTC.

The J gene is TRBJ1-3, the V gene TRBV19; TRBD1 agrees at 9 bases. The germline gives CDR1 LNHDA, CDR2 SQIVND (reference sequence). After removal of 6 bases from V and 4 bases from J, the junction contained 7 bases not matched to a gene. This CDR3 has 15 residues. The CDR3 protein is CASSRDRERGNTIYF. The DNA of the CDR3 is TGTGCCAGTAGCCGGGACAGGGAAAGGGGAAACACCATATATTTT. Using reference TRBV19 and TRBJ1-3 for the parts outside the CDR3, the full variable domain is DGGITQSPKYLFRKEGQNVTLSCEQNLNHDAMYWYRQDPGQGLRLIYYSQIVNDFQKGDIAEGYSVSREKKESFPLTVTSAQKNPTAFYLCASSRDRERGNTIYFGEGSWLTVV.

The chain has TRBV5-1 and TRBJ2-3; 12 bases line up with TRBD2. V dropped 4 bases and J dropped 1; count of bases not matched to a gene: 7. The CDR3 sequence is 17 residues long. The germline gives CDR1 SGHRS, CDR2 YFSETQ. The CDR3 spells CASSLSRLAGGTDTQYF. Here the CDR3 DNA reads TGCGCCAGCAGCCTGTCGAGACTAGCGGGGGGCACAGATACGCAGTATTTT.